Reported below is one T cell receptor beta chain. Its antigen is still unknown. Germline CDR1 SGHTA, CDR2 FQGNSA. The CDR3 totals 14 residues. V shed 3 bases, J shed 2 bases, and the junction held 2 bases outside the gene matches. Healthy bone marrow donors supplied every sample. This specimen comes from a study of cytomegalovirus exposure and HLA in healthy donors. Study conclusions and caveats: A previous analysis found most TCR beta V segments productive roughly 87% or roughly 30% of the time. Sequence variants that were highly shared formed a cluster that was likely a sequencing artifact. In a later analysis, CMV-associated beta chains were mostly HLA-associated, it appeared.

13 Jbeta primers and 60 Vbeta primers were used for the PCR. Generated by immunoSEQ multiplex PCR, the TCRdb table keeps only in-frame clones and is missing some. There are around 50,000 clones in the sample; just under 85% occur only once, and 1.5% to 2% lies in the top ten. The sequencing sample was made of PBMCs. This clonotype originated in a man between 40 and 49 years old in good health and CMV-seronegative. The chain employs TRBV7-2 and TRBJ2-7, with TRBD1 matching 9 bases. The CDR3 loop reads CASSLYRGPYEQYF. The CDR3 coding sequence is TGTGCCAGCAGCTTGTACAGGGGGCCCTACGAGCAGTACTTC.